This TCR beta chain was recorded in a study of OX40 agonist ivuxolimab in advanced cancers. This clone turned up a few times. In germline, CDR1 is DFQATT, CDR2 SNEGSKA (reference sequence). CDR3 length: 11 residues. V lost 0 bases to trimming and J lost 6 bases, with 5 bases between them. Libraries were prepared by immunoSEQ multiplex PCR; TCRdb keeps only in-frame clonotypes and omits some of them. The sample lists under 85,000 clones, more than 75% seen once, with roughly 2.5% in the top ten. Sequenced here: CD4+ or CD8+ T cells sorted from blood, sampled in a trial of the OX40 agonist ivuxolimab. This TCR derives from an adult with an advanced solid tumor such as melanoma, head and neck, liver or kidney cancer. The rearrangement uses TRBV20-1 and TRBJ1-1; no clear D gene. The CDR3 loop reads CSARDSPEAFF. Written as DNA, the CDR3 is TGCAGTGCTAGAGATTCCCCTGAAGCTTTCTTT.